The rows below give T cell receptor beta chains drawn from one sample of a study of early T cells in non-severe SARS-CoV-2 infection. One entry per CDR3 protein results from TCRdb running MiXCR on the 5' RACE reads. The sample shows roughly 80,000 distinct CDR3 sequences, more than 9% of them seen only once. The specimen sequenced was whole blood. The receptor source for this set is an adult who was a healthcare worker with PCR-confirmed SARS-CoV-2 infection or an uninfected control (not recorded which). Each CDR3 is given with its conserved first and last residue. A D gene is named only where the DNA matches it firmly. Size is stated for part of the rows, as once, few or many counts, or as a class when the clone is expanded.

j_call clone_size cdr3_length v_call d_call cdr3_aa cdr3_nt
TRBJ2-2 few 19 TRBV7-9 TRBD2 CASSLAVPGLETNTGELFF TGTGCTAGCAGCTTAGCGGTTCCGGGACTAGAGACGAACACCGGGGAGCTGTTTTTT
TRBJ2-7 NA 13 TRBV28 TRBD2 CASAGGATYEQYF TGTGCCAGCGCGGGAGGGGCTACCTACGAGCAGTACTTC
TRBJ2-2 few 14 TRBV7-9 TRBD2 CASSGSGKLGELFF TGTGCCAGCAGCGGGAGCGGGAAGCTCGGGGAGCTGTTTTTT
TRBJ1-4 few 16 TRBV5-1 NA CASSLAVGATNEKLFF TGCGCCAGCAGCTTGGCGGTGGGAGCAACTAATGAAAAACTGTTTTTT
TRBJ2-3 many 16 TRBV5-1 NA CASSLATGSSTDTQYF TGCGCCAGCAGCTTGGCTACGGGGTCTAGCACAGATACGCAGTATTTT
TRBJ2-5 NA 15 TRBV12-3/TRBV12-4 NA CASSRDTRRGETQYF TGTGCCAGCAGCAGGGACACCAGGAGAGGGGAGACCCAGTACTTC
TRBJ2-3 many 14 TRBV3-1 NA CASSQDSRTDTQYF TGTGCCAGCAGCCAAGACTCACGCACAGATACGCAGTATTTT
TRBJ2-1 NA 18 TRBV5-1 NA CASSLRPPTGLGDNEQFF TGCGCCAGCAGCTTGCGCCCCCCCACAGGGTTGGGGGATAATGAGCAGTTCTTC
TRBJ1-3 NA 16 TRBV20-1 NA CSARREGSSSGNTIYF TGCAGTGCTAGGCGGGAGGGGTCTAGCTCTGGAAACACCATATATTTT
TRBJ1-5 many 15 TRBV5-1 NA CASSLEPNSNQPQHF TGCGCCAGCAGCTTGGAACCAAATAGCAATCAGCCCCAGCATTTT
TRBJ2-3 NA 15 TRBV11-1 TRBD2 CASSVSAGVADTQYF TGTGCCAGCAGCGTTAGCGCGGGAGTGGCAGATACGCAGTATTTT
TRBJ2-1 NA 16 TRBV13 NA CASSLGHLGESNEQFF TGTGCCAGCAGCTTAGGCCACTTGGGGGAGAGCAATGAGCAGTTCTTC
TRBJ2-5 NA 16 TRBV9 TRBD2 CASSVDPSGSGETQYF TGTGCCAGCAGCGTAGACCCTAGCGGGAGCGGAGAGACCCAGTACTTC
TRBJ1-5 many 14 TRBV7-9 TRBD1 CASSQGGGVQPQHF TGTGCCAGCAGCCAGGGAGGGGGCGTTCAGCCCCAGCATTTT
TRBJ1-1 few 11 TRBV20-1 NA CSAREGIVAFF TGCAGTGCTAGAGAAGGGATTGTAGCTTTCTTT
TRBJ2-3 many 17 TRBV14 NA CASSPLRGRPRTDTQYF TGTGCCAGCAGCCCCTTAAGGGGGAGACCCCGCACAGATACGCAGTATTTT
TRBJ1-2 few 13 TRBV9 NA CASSVEPIRGYTF TGTGCCAGCAGCGTAGAGCCTATAAGAGGCTACACCTTC
TRBJ1-1 NA 11 TRBV20-1 NA CSATKNTEAFF TGCAGTGCTACCAAGAACACTGAAGCTTTCTTT
TRBJ1-1 large 17 TRBV28 TRBD1 CASSFVFDREKNTEAFF TGTGCCAGCAGTTTCGTGTTCGACAGGGAGAAGAACACTGAAGCTTTCTTT
TRBJ2-1 many 14 TRBV19 TRBD2 CASKASGGRNEQFF TGTGCCAGTAAAGCTAGCGGGGGTAGGAATGAGCAGTTCTTC
TRBJ2-2 many 14 TRBV6-1 NA CASRAVFSTGELFF TGTGCCAGCAGAGCCGTGTTCAGCACCGGGGAGCTGTTTTTT
TRBJ1-6 few 14 TRBV30 NA CAWSPRVGDSPLHF TGTGCCTGGAGTCCTAGGGTAGGGGATTCACCCCTCCACTTT
TRBJ2-7 few 20 TRBV12-5 TRBD1 CASAPVFSGQGPLTSYEQYF TGTGCTAGTGCTCCAGTTTTCTCGGGACAGGGACCCTTGACCTCCTACGAGCAGTACTTC
TRBJ2-6 many 15 TRBV20-1 TRBD1 CSATGTGPKANVLTF TGCAGTGCAACCGGGACAGGTCCTAAGGCCAACGTCCTGACTTTC
TRBJ2-3 few 16 TRBV28 TRBD2 CATRGTSGAYTDTQYF TGTGCCACCCGCGGGACTAGCGGGGCCTACACAGATACGCAGTATTTT
TRBJ2-3 few 13 TRBV7-9 TRBD2 CASTTGLAGVGYF TGTGCCAGCACAACGGGACTAGCGGGAGTAGGGTATTTT
TRBJ2-2 few 15 TRBV5-4 NA CASSAPGRNTGELFF TGTGCCAGCAGCGCCCCGGGTCGAAATACCGGGGAGCTGTTTTTT
TRBJ2-5 many 12 TRBV2 NA CASSAPGLSIYF TGTGCCAGCAGCGCGCCGGGACTCTCAATTTACTTC
TRBJ2-1 many 12 TRBV5-1 NA CASSLSYNEQFF TGCGCCAGCAGCTTGTCCTACAATGAGCAGTTCTTC
TRBJ2-5 many 15 TRBV27 NA CASSSLGQGSETQYF TGTGCCAGCAGTTCCCTGGGCCAGGGAAGTGAGACCCAGTACTTC
TRBJ2-3 NA 11 TRBV20-1 NA CSASPRTTQYF TGCAGTGCTAGCCCCCGAACAACGCAGTATTTT
TRBJ1-3 many 15 TRBV20-1 NA CSARGRQNSGNTIYF TGCAGTGCTAGAGGTCGACAGAACTCTGGAAACACCATATATTTT
TRBJ2-7 NA 13 TRBV24-1 NA CATSAQDSYEQYF TGTGCCACCAGTGCCCAGGATTCCTACGAGCAGTACTTC
TRBJ1-5 many 13 TRBV7-9 NA CASRRGTDQPQHF TGTGCCAGCAGACGGGGGACCGATCAGCCCCAGCATTTT
TRBJ2-1 few 14 TRBV6-5 TRBD2 CASTLAGVGNEQFF TGTGCCAGCACCCTAGCGGGAGTTGGGAATGAGCAGTTCTTC